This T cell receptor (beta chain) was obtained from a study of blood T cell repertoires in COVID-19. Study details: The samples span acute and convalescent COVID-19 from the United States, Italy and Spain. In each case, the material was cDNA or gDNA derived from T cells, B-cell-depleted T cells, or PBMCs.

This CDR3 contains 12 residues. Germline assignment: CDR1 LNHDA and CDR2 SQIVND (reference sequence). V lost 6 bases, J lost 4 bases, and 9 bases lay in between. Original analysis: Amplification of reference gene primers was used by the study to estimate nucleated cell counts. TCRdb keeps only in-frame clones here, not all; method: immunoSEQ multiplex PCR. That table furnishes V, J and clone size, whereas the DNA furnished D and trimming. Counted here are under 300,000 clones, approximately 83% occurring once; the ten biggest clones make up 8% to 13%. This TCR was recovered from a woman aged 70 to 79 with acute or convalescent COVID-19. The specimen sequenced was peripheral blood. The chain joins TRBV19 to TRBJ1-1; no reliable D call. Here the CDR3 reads CASSGFPTEAFF. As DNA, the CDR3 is TGTGCCAGTAGCGGGTTTCCCACTGAAGCTTTCTTT.